A selection of T cell receptor beta chains follows, all from one sample in a study of OX40 agonist ivuxolimab in advanced cancers. TCRdb's table, derived via immunoSEQ multiplex PCR, lists solely in-frame clones and lacks some. The sample lists fewer than 25,000 clones, roughly 70% seen once, with roughly 13% in the top ten. Specimen: CD4+ or CD8+ T cells sorted from blood, collected in a trial of the OX40 agonist ivuxolimab. These receptors were collected from an adult with an advanced solid tumor such as melanoma, head and neck, liver or kidney cancer. The CDR3 runs from the conserved cysteine through the conserved F or W. D genes are given only for firm matches. Rows give clone size only sometimes, using once, few, many, or a class for an expanded clone.

j_gene	d_gene	v_gene	abundance	CDR3aa	CDR3nt
TRBJ1-2	-	TRBV27	-	CASGQFDGYTF	TGTGCCAGCGGACAGTTTGATGGCTACACCTTC
TRBJ2-7	-	TRBV21-1	-	CARRDHYEQYF	TGTGCCAGGAGGGACCACTACGAGCAGTACTTC
TRBJ2-6	-	TRBV25-1	-	CASRDSSGANVLTF	TGTGCCAGCAGGGACAGCTCTGGGGCCAACGTCCTGACTTTC
TRBJ2-2	TRBD1	TRBV6-1	-	CASSEHPEDRTGELFF	TGTGCCAGCAGTGAACACCCGGAGGACAGGACCGGGGAGCTGTTTTTT
TRBJ2-7	-	TRBV6-6	few	CASSYDGTSYEQYF	TGTGCCAGCAGTTACGACGGAACCTCCTACGAGCAGTACTTC
TRBJ1-5	TRBD1	TRBV15	-	CATSPDRGHQPQHF	TGTGCCACCAGCCCGGACAGGGGGCATCAGCCCCAGCATTTT
TRBJ1-5	-	TRBV28	-	CASSSRQNYNQPQHF	TGTGCCAGCAGTTCCCGGCAGAACTACAATCAGCCCCAGCATTTT
TRBJ2-7	TRBD1	TRBV4-2	few	CASSQDGTDPYEQYF	TGTGCCAGCAGCCAAGATGGGACAGACCCCTACGAGCAGTACTTC
TRBJ2-3	-	TRBV7-9	-	CASSLPIGLRDTQYF	TGTGCCAGCAGCTTACCGATCGGACTGAGAGATACGCAGTATTTT
TRBJ1-6	-	TRBV7-3	-	CASSFGENSPLHF	TGTGCCAGCAGCTTCGGAGAGAATTCACCCCTCCACTTT
TRBJ1-1	-	TRBV5-6	-	CASSLGTEAFF	TGTGCCAGCAGCTTAGGAACTGAAGCTTTCTTT
TRBJ2-7	TRBD1	TRBV5-1	-	CASSLEGASSYEQYF	TGCGCCAGCAGCTTGGAGGGGGCCAGCTCCTACGAGCAGTACTTC
TRBJ2-7	TRBD1	TRBV5-6	-	CASGLGTGAPEQYF	TGTGCCAGCGGTCTCGGGACAGGGGCGCCCGAGCAGTACTTC
TRBJ2-3	-	TRBV4-1	few	CASSQDLKIHTQYF	TGCGCCAGCAGCCAAGATCTAAAGATACATACGCAGTATTTT
TRBJ2-7	TRBD2	TRBV7-9	-	CASSFSSGPYEQYF	TGTGCCAGCAGCTTCTCTAGCGGGCCCTACGAGCAGTACTTC
TRBJ1-6	-	TRBV28	-	CASRPRGHSPLHF	TGTGCCAGCAGGCCCCGCGGGCATTCACCCCTCCACTTT
TRBJ1-5	TRBD1	TRBV19	-	CASKEDRGFIDQPQHF	TGTGCCAGTAAAGAGGACAGGGGGTTTATCGATCAGCCCCAGCATTTT
TRBJ2-1	-	TRBV19	few	CASTHGASAINEQFF	TGTGCCAGTACTCATGGAGCTAGCGCGATCAATGAGCAGTTCTTC
TRBJ2-3	-	TRBV29-1	-	CSVEAPPDTQYF	TGCAGCGTTGAGGCACCCCCAGATACGCAGTATTTT
TRBJ2-7	-	TRBV4-2	-	CASSQEEGGSNEQYF	TGTGCCAGCAGCCAAGAAGAGGGGGGGAGCAACGAGCAGTACTTC
TRBJ2-1	-	TRBV7-6	-	CASSLVNNEQFF	TGTGCCAGCAGCTTAGTAAACAATGAGCAGTTCTTC
TRBJ2-7	-	TRBV19	-	CASSIEDGSYEQYF	TGTGCCAGTAGTATAGAGGACGGCTCCTACGAGCAGTACTTC
TRBJ2-7	-	TRBV6-5	-	CASKAGMTSNEQYF	TGTGCCAGCAAGGCAGGGATGACGAGTAACGAGCAGTACTTC
TRBJ2-5	-	TRBV27	many	CASSPSTGRPLWETQYF	TGTGCCAGCAGTCCCTCAACAGGGCGCCCATTGTGGGAGACCCAGTACTTC
TRBJ2-7	-	TRBV19	-	CASSIISGSYEQYF	TGTGCCAGTAGTATCATCTCAGGTTCCTACGAGCAGTACTTC
TRBJ2-7	TRBD1	TRBV19	-	CASRDSWSYEQYF	TGTGCCAGCCGGGACAGCTGGAGCTACGAGCAGTACTTC
TRBJ2-7	TRBD2	TRBV28	-	CASSPLSGGLYEQYF	TGTGCCAGCAGTCCTCTAAGCGGGGGCCTCTACGAGCAGTACTTC
TRBJ2-1	-	TRBV7-9	-	CASSSTGTPYNEQFF	TGTGCCAGCAGCTCTACCGGGACTCCCTACAATGAGCAGTTCTTC
TRBJ2-1	TRBD2	TRBV4-1	-	CASSPIAGGPWEQFF	TGCGCCAGCAGCCCCATAGCGGGGGGGCCGTGGGAGCAGTTCTTC